A selection of T cell receptor beta chains follows, all from one sample in a study of blood T cell repertoires in COVID-19. TCRdb's copy holds only in-frame clones and misses some; the assay was immunoSEQ multiplex PCR. This repertoire shows under 100,000 clones, 80% to 90% found once; its top ten account for 8% to 9.5%. Sequencing was done on a sample of peripheral blood. These receptors all come from a middle-aged man with acute or convalescent COVID-19. Each CDR3 is given with its conserved first and last residue. The D gene is left open where the match is weak. Rows give clone size only sometimes, using once, few, many, or a class for an expanded clone.

V gene	D gene	J gene	clone size	CDR3 protein	CDR3 DNA
TRBV24-1	TRBD1	TRBJ1-2	-	CATSEKGQGAYGYTF	TGTGCCACCAGTGAGAAAGGACAGGGGGCGTATGGCTACACCTTC
TRBV7-2	-	TRBJ1-3	-	CASRSGSGVGNTIYF	TGTGCCAGCCGGAGTGGATCAGGGGTCGGAAACACCATATATTTT
TRBV12-3/TRBV12-4	-	TRBJ2-3	once	CASTLISTDTQYF	TGTGCCAGCACCTTAATTAGCACAGATACGCAGTATTTT
TRBV10-3	-	TRBJ1-3	-	CAIRTGTGNTIYF	TGTGCCATTCGTACAGGGACTGGAAACACCATATATTTT
TRBV3-1/TRBV3-2	-	TRBJ2-7	once	CASSQLVSYEQYF	TGTGCCAGCAGCCAACTCGTTTCCTACGAGCAGTACTTC
TRBV20-1	-	TRBJ2-2	-	CSASDFLRAGELFF	TGCAGTGCTAGTGATTTCCTCCGTGCCGGGGAGCTGTTTTTT
TRBV19	TRBD2	TRBJ2-2	-	CATSGSGGFDGELFF	TGTGCCACTTCCGGGAGCGGGGGGTTCGACGGGGAGCTGTTTTTT
TRBV19	TRBD1	TRBJ1-1	-	CASSALDRDKNEAFF	TGTGCCAGTAGTGCCCTGGACAGGGATAAGAATGAAGCTTTCTTT
TRBV5-1	TRBD1	TRBJ2-1	-	CASSLVPGQDYNEQFF	TGCGCCAGCAGCTTGGTTCCGGGACAGGACTACAATGAGCAGTTCTTC
TRBV7-8	-	TRBJ2-5	-	CASSWNSQQETQYF	TGTGCCAGCAGCTGGAACAGCCAACAAGAGACCCAGTACTTC
TRBV5-1	-	TRBJ2-1	-	CASSSGGVTSYNEQFF	TGCGCCAGCAGCTCCGGCGGGGTGACCTCCTACAATGAGCAGTTCTTC
TRBV5-5	-	TRBJ2-3	once	CASSTERDTQYF	TGTGCCAGCAGCACAGAGCGGGATACGCAGTATTTT
TRBV16	-	TRBJ2-6	once	CASSHELSGANVLTF	TGTGCCAGCAGCCACGAACTCTCTGGGGCCAACGTCCTGACTTTC
TRBV5-1	-	TRBJ2-7	-	CASSSLQGYEQYF	TGCGCCAGCAGCTCTTTGCAGGGCTACGAGCAGTACTTC
TRBV30	-	TRBJ2-1	-	CAWRRHEGEQFF	TGTGCCTGGAGAAGACATGAAGGTGAGCAGTTCTTC
TRBV7-2	TRBD1	TRBJ1-2	-	CASSPNRGRTYGYTF	TGTGCCAGCAGCCCGAACAGGGGGCGTACCTATGGCTACACCTTC
TRBV11-3	TRBD2	TRBJ2-1	-	CASSLTSADYNEQFF	TGTGCCAGCAGCTTAACTAGCGCGGACTACAATGAGCAGTTCTTC
TRBV2	-	TRBJ1-4	-	CASSESWGTNEKLFF	TGTGCCAGCAGTGAATCCTGGGGCACTAATGAAAAACTGTTTTTT
TRBV28	-	TRBJ1-2	-	CASTWTRNYGYTF	TGTGCCAGCACCTGGACACGTAACTATGGCTACACCTTC
TRBV7-8	-	TRBJ2-3	-	CASSIGETSTDTQYF	TGTGCCAGCAGCATAGGGGAGACTAGCACAGATACGCAGTATTTT
TRBV18	-	TRBJ2-1	once	CASSLDGAPYNEQFF	TGTGCCAGCTCACTTGATGGGGCGCCTTACAATGAGCAGTTCTTC
TRBV5-1	TRBD1	TRBJ2-3	-	CASTKQGASTDTQYF	TGCGCCAGCACTAAACAGGGGGCTAGCACAGATACGCAGTATTTT
TRBV5-1	-	TRBJ2-2	-	CASSHRDNTGELFF	TGCGCCAGCAGCCACAGGGACAACACCGGGGAGCTGTTTTTT
TRBV5-5	TRBD1	TRBJ1-5	-	CASSLMGQDYAPQHF	TGTGCCAGCAGCTTGATGGGACAGGACTATGCGCCCCAGCATTTT
TRBV10-3	-	TRBJ1-1	-	CAISGATGGTEAFF	TGTGCCATCAGTGGTGCAACGGGGGGGACTGAAGCTTTCTTT